These T cell receptor beta chains were read from a single sample in a study of cytomegalovirus exposure and HLA in healthy donors. Repertoires were generated with immunoSEQ multiplex PCR, while TCRdb's copy carries only in-frame clones and drops some. The table has 140,000 to 150,000 clones, approximately 78% seen once. The source material was PBMCs. The receptors were sampled from a man in his forties in good health and CMV-seropositive. The CDR3 runs from the conserved cysteine through the conserved F or W. Fields, in order: clone size, J gene, D gene, CDR3 length, V gene, CDR3 protein, CDR3 DNA. The D gene is left open where the match is weak. Only some rows state a clone size, as once, few, many or a class for expanded clones.

>NA|TRBJ1-3|TRBD1|18|TRBV9
CASSVAVDREDSGNTIYF
TGTGCCAGCAGCGTAGCTGTGGACAGGGAGGATTCAGGAAACACCATATATTTT
>NA|TRBJ2-1|NA|15|TRBV6-5
CASMQRRLGRNEQFF
TGTGCCAGCATGCAGCGGCGCCTCGGGCGGAATGAGCAGTTCTTC
>NA|TRBJ1-1|NA|17|TRBV7-2
CASSSPRVASMNTEAFF
TGTGCCAGCAGCTCCCCCCGAGTAGCGAGCATGAACACTGAAGCTTTCTTT
>NA|TRBJ2-3|NA|17|TRBV27
CASSLWTSAAAADTQYF
TGTGCCAGCAGTTTATGGACATCAGCCGCTGCGGCCGATACGCAGTATTTT
>NA|TRBJ1-2|NA|16|TRBV4-3
CASSQRPQKANYGYTF
TGCGCCAGCAGCCAACGCCCACAGAAAGCTAACTATGGCTACACCTTC
>NA|TRBJ1-4|TRBD1|16|TRBV7-9
CASSFGQGSHNEKLFF
TGTGCCAGCAGCTTCGGACAGGGCTCACATAATGAAAAACTGTTTTTT
>NA|TRBJ2-7|NA|15|TRBV11-1
CASSPPGGKAREQYF
TGTGCCAGCAGCCCGCCTGGGGGCAAGGCTCGCGAGCAGTACTTC
>NA|TRBJ2-3|NA|15|TRBV9
CASSVGQPEVDTQYF
TGTGCCAGCAGCGTAGGTCAACCCGAGGTGGATACGCAGTATTTT
>NA|TRBJ2-3|TRBD1|17|TRBV5-6
CASSLGPPGQLTDTQYF
TGTGCCAGCAGCTTGGGACCACCGGGACAGCTCACGGATACGCAGTATTTT
>NA|TRBJ2-5|NA|12|TRBV27
CASSFRGETQYF
TGTGCCAGCAGTTTTCGGGGGGAGACCCAGTACTTC
>NA|TRBJ2-7|NA|14|TRBV27
CASSLWGTTYEQYF
TGTGCCAGCAGTCTATGGGGGACAACCTACGAGCAGTACTTC
>NA|TRBJ1-1|NA|19|TRBV10-2
CASTPQSQAFGRTGTEAFF
TGCGCCAGCACCCCCCAGAGCCAAGCTTTTGGGAGGACGGGCACTGAAGCTTTCTTT
>NA|TRBJ1-3|TRBD1|15|TRBV6-6
CASSYTGGAGNTIYF
TGTGCCAGCAGTTACACAGGGGGCGCGGGAAACACCATATATTTT
>few|TRBJ1-4|NA|15|TRBV2
CASSYQGSTNEKLFF
TGTGCCAGCAGCTATCAGGGGTCGACTAATGAAAAACTGTTTTTT
>NA|TRBJ2-1|NA|15|TRBV6-1
CASSVLAGINNEQFF
TGTGCCAGCAGTGTACTAGCTGGGATCAACAATGAGCAGTTCTTC
>NA|TRBJ2-7|TRBD2|16|TRBV27
CASSTLGLAGSDEQYF
TGTGCCAGCAGTACCCTGGGACTAGCGGGGTCCGACGAGCAGTACTTC
>NA|TRBJ2-7|NA|11|TRBV21-1
CASRDTYEQYF
TGTGCCAGCCGGGACACCTACGAGCAGTACTTC
>NA|TRBJ1-5|TRBD1|15|TRBV7-8
CASSTRSDRGQPQHF
TGTGCCAGCAGCACTCGATCAGACAGGGGCCAGCCCCAGCATTTT
>NA|TRBJ2-4|NA|13|TRBV7-2
CASSPSLENIQYF
TGTGCCAGCAGCCCCTCCCTAGAAAACATTCAGTACTTC
>few|TRBJ1-1|TRBD1|15|TRBV5-6
CASSLRSGGWTEAFF
TGTGCCAGCAGCTTGAGATCAGGGGGTTGGACTGAAGCTTTCTTT
>NA|TRBJ2-5|TRBD2|14|TRBV30
CAWRDGRDQETQYF
TGTGCCTGGAGGGACGGGAGGGACCAAGAGACCCAGTACTTC
>few|TRBJ1-2|NA|15|TRBV23-1
CASSQSAVSYKGYTF
TGCGCCAGCAGTCAATCTGCGGTCAGTTACAAGGGCTACACCTTC
>once|TRBJ2-1|TRBD2|16|TRBV27
CASSSSGLVKFNEQFF
TGTGCCAGCAGTTCGTCGGGACTAGTTAAGTTCAATGAGCAGTTCTTC
>NA|TRBJ2-7|NA|14|TRBV11-2
CASSLQGRGYEQYF
TGTGCCAGCAGCTTACAGGGGAGGGGTTACGAGCAGTACTTC
>NA|TRBJ1-2|TRBD1|19|TRBV15
CATSTEAYRTGSLSKGYTF
TGTGCCACCAGCACGGAAGCATATAGGACAGGGTCGTTGAGTAAGGGCTACACCTTC
>NA|TRBJ2-3|NA|17|TRBV19
CASSETGGVHPTDTQYF
TGTGCCAGTAGCGAAACCGGCGGGGTACACCCCACAGATACGCAGTATTTT
>few|TRBJ2-7|TRBD2|15|TRBV11-1
CASSTLAGGVYEQYF
TGTGCCAGCAGCACCTTAGCGGGAGGGGTCTACGAGCAGTACTTC
>NA|TRBJ1-1|NA|14|TRBV7-9
CASSLPVWSTEAFF
TGTGCCAGCAGCCTCCCCGTCTGGAGTACTGAAGCTTTCTTT
>NA|TRBJ2-3|TRBD1|14|TRBV6-4
CASSPGQGADTQYF
TGTGCCAGCAGTCCGGGACAGGGAGCAGATACGCAGTATTTT
>few|TRBJ2-5|TRBD1|14|TRBV19
CASSIRDRGETQYF
TGTGCCAGTAGTATAAGGGACAGGGGAGAGACCCAGTACTTC
>NA|TRBJ2-1|TRBD2|15|TRBV27
CASSFIGTSKNEQFF
TGTGCCAGCAGTTTTATTGGGACTAGCAAGAATGAGCAGTTCTTC
>NA|TRBJ1-2|NA|14|TRBV28
CASSLGSGSNGYTF
TGTGCCAGCAGTTTGGGTTCAGGCTCTAACGGCTACACCTTC
>NA|TRBJ2-7|TRBD2|18|TRBV2
CASSEVGFWGEGSYEQYF
TGTGCCAGCAGTGAAGTAGGTTTTTGGGGGGAGGGCTCCTACGAGCAGTACTTC
>NA|TRBJ1-2|NA|15|TRBV18
CASSGQGSPPFGYTF
TGTGCCAGCTCAGGGCAGGGATCTCCACCTTTCGGCTACACCTTC
>NA|TRBJ1-1|NA|15|TRBV5-1
CASSLAAGANTEAFF
TGCGCCAGCAGCTTGGCCGCAGGGGCCAACACTGAAGCTTTCTTT
>NA|TRBJ2-5|TRBD1|16|TRBV5-6
CASSLWQGANMETQYF
TGTGCCAGCAGCTTGTGGCAGGGGGCGAATATGGAGACCCAGTACTTC
>NA|TRBJ1-4|NA|13|TRBV5-1
CASSAGVLEKLFF
TGCGCCAGCAGCGCGGGGGTGCTTGAAAAACTGTTTTTT
>NA|TRBJ2-7|TRBD2|15|TRBV28
CASSLESGGFYEQYF
TGTGCCAGCAGTTTAGAGTCGGGAGGCTTCTACGAGCAGTACTTC
>NA|TRBJ1-5|NA|15|TRBV28
CASSLASASNQPQHF
TGTGCCAGCAGTTTGGCCTCAGCGAGCAATCAGCCCCAGCATTTT
>NA|TRBJ1-5|NA|15|TRBV28
CASSLTELPNQPQHF
TGTGCCAGCAGTTTAACAGAGCTCCCCAATCAGCCCCAGCATTTT
>few|TRBJ1-2|NA|13|TRBV7-2
CASSQRRSYGYTF
TGTGCCAGCAGCCAACGCAGGTCTTATGGCTACACCTTC
>few|TRBJ1-1|TRBD1|13|TRBV6-1
CASSGQGNTEAFF
TGTGCCAGCAGTGGACAGGGGAACACTGAAGCTTTCTTT
>NA|TRBJ2-1|NA|16|TRBV5-6
CASSLTPWTVGGEQFF
TGTGCCAGCAGCTTGACTCCCTGGACAGTTGGCGGTGAGCAGTTCTTC
>NA|TRBJ1-5|NA|13|TRBV7-9
CSSSPSGNQPQHF
TGTTCCAGCAGCCCCAGTGGCAATCAGCCCCAGCATTTT
>NA|TRBJ2-1|NA|13|TRBV4-1
CASSQDTAGWQFF
TGCGCCAGCAGCCAAGATACAGCTGGTTGGCAGTTCTTC
>NA|TRBJ1-4|NA|13|TRBV6-1
CASSVTGNEKLFF
TGTGCCAGCAGTGTGACAGGAAATGAAAAACTGTTTTTT
>NA|TRBJ2-1|TRBD1|17|TRBV12-5
CASGSRGPATSYNEQFF
TGTGCTAGTGGATCCAGGGGGCCGGCTACATCCTACAATGAGCAGTTCTTC
>NA|TRBJ2-5|TRBD2|18|TRBV5-4
CASSPGGLAGTGQETQYF
TGTGCCAGCAGCCCTGGAGGACTAGCGGGAACAGGCCAAGAGACCCAGTACTTC
>NA|TRBJ2-7|TRBD2|13|TRBV9
CASSVVAGGEQYF
TGTGCCAGCAGCGTAGTAGCGGGAGGCGAGCAGTACTTC
>once|TRBJ2-5|TRBD2|17|TRBV14
CASSQDLGAGVLKTQYF
TGTGCCAGCAGCCAAGATCTGGGAGCGGGAGTGTTAAAGACCCAGTACTTC
>NA|TRBJ1-2|NA|15|TRBV5-1
CASSLVSGSPGGYTF
TGCGCCAGCAGCTTGGTGTCGGGATCCCCGGGGGGCTACACCTTC
>NA|TRBJ1-3|NA|16|TRBV5-1
CASSLQGAFSGNTIYF
TGCGCCAGCAGCTTACAGGGAGCTTTCTCTGGAAACACCATATATTTT
>NA|TRBJ2-5|TRBD2|16|TRBV4-2
CASSQEPAGVEETQYF
TGTGCCAGCAGCCAAGAGCCGGCGGGGGTTGAAGAGACCCAGTACTTC
>NA|TRBJ1-2|NA|14|TRBV6-5
CASGVNTGSGGYTF
TGTGCCAGCGGGGTTAATACAGGGTCGGGTGGCTACACCTTC
>NA|TRBJ2-5|TRBD1|16|TRBV27
CASSLTKTGGRETQYF
TGTGCCAGCAGTTTAACTAAGACAGGGGGACGGGAGACCCAGTACTTC
>NA|TRBJ2-7|NA|18|TRBV4-3
CASSQDWPLRLENYEQYF
TGCGCCAGCAGCCAAGATTGGCCCCTGAGACTAGAAAACTACGAGCAGTACTTC